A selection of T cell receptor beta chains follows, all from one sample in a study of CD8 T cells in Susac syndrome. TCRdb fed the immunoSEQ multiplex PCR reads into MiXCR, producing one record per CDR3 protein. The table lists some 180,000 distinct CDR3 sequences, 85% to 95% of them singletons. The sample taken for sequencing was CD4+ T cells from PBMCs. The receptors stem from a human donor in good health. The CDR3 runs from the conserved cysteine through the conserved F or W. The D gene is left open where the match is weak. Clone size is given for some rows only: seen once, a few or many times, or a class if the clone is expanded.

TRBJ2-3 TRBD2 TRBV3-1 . TGTGCCAGCAGCCAAGATGGGACTAGCGGGTTGGATACGCAGTATTTT CASSQDGTSGLDTQYF
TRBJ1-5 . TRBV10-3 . TGTGCCATCAGTGAGACTGCAGGGGCAGGTCAGCCCCAGCATTTT CAISETAGAGQPQHF
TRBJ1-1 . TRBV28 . TGTGCCACCACGGGACGGTCTGAAGCTTTCTTT CATTGRSEAFF
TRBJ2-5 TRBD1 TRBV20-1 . TGCAGTGCTAGAGAATTGGGACAGGGGGGGTGGTTAGAGACCCAGTACTTC CSARELGQGGWLETQYF
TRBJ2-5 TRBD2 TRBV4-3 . TGCGCCAGCAGCCAAGGCAGCGGGGGGGCGGGAGAGACCCAGTACTTC CASSQGSGGAGETQYF
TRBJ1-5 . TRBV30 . TGTGCCTGGAGTCGGGGGACTGGCAATCAGCCCCAGCATTTT CAWSRGTGNQPQHF
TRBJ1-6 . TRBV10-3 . TGTGCCATCAGTGACCGCGGGGCCCTCCACTTT CAISDRGALHF
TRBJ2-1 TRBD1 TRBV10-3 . TGTGCCATCAGCGACAGGGGAAGGGACAATGAGCAGTTCTTC CAISDRGRDNEQFF
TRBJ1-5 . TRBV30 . TGTGCCTGGAGTTCCGACGGAGTTAGCAATCAGCCCCAGCATTTT CAWSSDGVSNQPQHF
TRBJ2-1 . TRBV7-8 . TGTGCCAGCAGCTCCCGGGGCCTAGGGAATGAGCAGTTCTTC CASSSRGLGNEQFF
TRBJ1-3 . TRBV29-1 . TGCAGCGTGGGGACCCCTGGCTCTGGAAACACCATATATTTT CSVGTPGSGNTIYF
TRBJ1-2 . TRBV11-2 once TGTGCCAGCAGCTTACTGGGCCCCTATGGCTACACCTTC CASSLLGPYGYTF
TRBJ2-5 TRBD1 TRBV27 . TGTGCCAGCAGTTTACTGGCAGGGGGTAAAGAGACCCAGTACTTC CASSLLAGGKETQYF
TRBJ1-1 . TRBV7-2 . TGTGCCAGCAGCTATTTTCGGGGTCTCGAAGCTTTCTTT CASSYFRGLEAFF
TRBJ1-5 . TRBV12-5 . TGTGCTAGTGGTTTGCCATCGGGAGGGCTTGGGAATCAGCCCCAGCATTTT CASGLPSGGLGNQPQHF
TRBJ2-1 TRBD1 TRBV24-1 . TGTGCCACCAGTGAACACAGGGGTTCCTACAATGAGCAGTTCTTC CATSEHRGSYNEQFF
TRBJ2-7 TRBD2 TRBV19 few TGTGCCAGTAGTTCGGCGGGGGGGCCCTACGAGCAGTACTTC CASSSAGGPYEQYF
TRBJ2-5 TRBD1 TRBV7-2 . TGTGCCAGCAGCCGCGACAGGGGGCAATCGGAGACCCAGTACTTC CASSRDRGQSETQYF
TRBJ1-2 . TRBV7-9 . TGTGCCAGCAGCTTGATAGGGAGTGGCTACACCTTC CASSLIGSGYTF
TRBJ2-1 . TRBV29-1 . TGCAGCGCCTCACGAGGCGGCTCCTACAATGAGCAGTTCTTC CSASRGGSYNEQFF
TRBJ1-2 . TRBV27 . TGTGCCAGCAGGCTATTGGAGGGCTATGGCTACACCTTC CASRLLEGYGYTF
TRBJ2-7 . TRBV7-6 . TGTGCCAGCAGCCGCCAGGGGAGAGAGGAGCAGTACTTC CASSRQGREEQYF
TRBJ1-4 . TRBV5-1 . TGCGCCAGCAGCTTGAGTGGGACGGCAACTAATGAAAAACTGTTTTTT CASSLSGTATNEKLFF
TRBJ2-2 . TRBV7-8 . TGTGCCAGCAGCCCGGACTTACACGCGATTGCCGGGGAGCTGTTTTTT CASSPDLHAIAGELFF
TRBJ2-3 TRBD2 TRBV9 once TGTGCCAGCAGCGTTGGGACTAGCGGAGCACATACGCAGTATTTT CASSVGTSGAHTQYF
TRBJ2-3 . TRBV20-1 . TGCAGTGTTCGAACTAGCACAGATACGCAGTATTTT CSVRTSTDTQYF
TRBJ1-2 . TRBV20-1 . TGCAGTGCTCCCCCCCGCAACTATGGCTACACCTTC CSAPPRNYGYTF
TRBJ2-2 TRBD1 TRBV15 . TGTGCCACCAGCAGAAGGAGGACACAGGGGGGGAACACCGGGGAGCTGTTTTTT CATSRRRTQGGNTGELFF
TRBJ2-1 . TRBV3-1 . TGTGCCAGCAGCTTGGGGCCCTACAATGAGCAGTTCTTC CASSLGPYNEQFF
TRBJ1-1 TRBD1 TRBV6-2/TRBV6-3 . TGTGCCAGCAGTCGACAGGGGCCCTTGAGAAACACTGAAGCTTTCTTT CASSRQGPLRNTEAFF
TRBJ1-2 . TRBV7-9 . TGTGCCAGCAGCTTAGAGACCGCGTCATTCTATGGCTACACCTTC CASSLETASFYGYTF
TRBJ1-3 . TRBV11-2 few TGTGCCAGCAGACCGACAGGAAACACCATATATTTT CASRPTGNTIYF
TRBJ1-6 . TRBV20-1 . TGCAGTGCTAGGGGGCGGGGGGCAGGTAATTCACCCCTCCACTTT CSARGRGAGNSPLHF
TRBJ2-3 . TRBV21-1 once TGTGCCACTCGAGCGGGAGATACGCAGTATTTT CATRAGDTQYF
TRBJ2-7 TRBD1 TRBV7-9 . TGTGCCAGCAGCTCCGGGACAGCTTCCTACGAGCAGTACTTC CASSSGTASYEQYF
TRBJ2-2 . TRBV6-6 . TGTGCCAGCAGTTACCTCCAGGAGCTGTTTTTT CASSYLQELFF
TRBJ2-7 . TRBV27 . TGTGCCAGCAGTACCGGACAGGGAGGGCCCTCCTACGAGCAGTACTTC CASSTGQGGPSYEQYF
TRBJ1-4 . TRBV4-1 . TGCGCCAGCAGCTACCGCGGCGGAGGGGCTAATGAAAAACTGTTTTTT CASSYRGGGANEKLFF
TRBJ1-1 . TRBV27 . TGTGCCAGCGGGTTAGGGAGACTGAACACTGAAGCTTTCTTT CASGLGRLNTEAFF
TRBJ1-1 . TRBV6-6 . TGTGCCAGCAGTTACCCGGCTTCGGCTTTCTTT CASSYPASAFF
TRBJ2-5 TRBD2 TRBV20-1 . TGCAGTGCTAGAGACCCCCGGATGGCGGGGGGGCTAGTCGGAGAGACCCAGTACTTC CSARDPRMAGGLVGETQYF
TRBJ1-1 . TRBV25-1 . TGTGCCAGCAGTGAATATGGACTTTCCTCCCCTATGAACACTGAAGCTTTCTTT CASSEYGLSSPMNTEAFF
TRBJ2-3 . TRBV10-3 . TGTGCCATCAGCCGGGACTCCCCTAGCACAGATACGCAGTATTTT CAISRDSPSTDTQYF
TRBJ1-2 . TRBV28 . TGTGCCAGCAGTTTAAATACAGGCAGCTATGGCTACACCTTC CASSLNTGSYGYTF
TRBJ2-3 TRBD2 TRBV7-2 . TGTGCCAGCAGCTTAGCGGGGGGGGGTGGCGATACGCAGTATTTT CASSLAGGGGDTQYF
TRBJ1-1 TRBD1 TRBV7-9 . TGTGCCAGCAGCTTATCTGGACAGGGCAAAGCTTTCTTT CASSLSGQGKAFF
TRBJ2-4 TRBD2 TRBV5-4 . TGTGCCAGCAGCTTGGATATAGCGGGGGGCCCGTTGAGCATTCAGTACTTC CASSLDIAGGPLSIQYF
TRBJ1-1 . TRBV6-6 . TGTGCCAGCAGCATGGGACCGAAACGGGGGAGCACTGAAGCTTTCTTT CASSMGPKRGSTEAFF
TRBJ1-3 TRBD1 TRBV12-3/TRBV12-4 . TGTGCCAGCATCCGGGACAGATTGATCTCTGGAAACACCATATATTTT CASIRDRLISGNTIYF
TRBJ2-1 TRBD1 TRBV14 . TGTGCCAGCAGCCGGACAGGGGATCCCTACAATGAGCAGTTCTTC CASSRTGDPYNEQFF
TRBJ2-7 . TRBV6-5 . TGTGCCAGCAGTTCAGGCTCCTACGAGCAGTACTTC CASSSGSYEQYF